Described below is a single T cell receptor (beta chain) sequence and its context. No cognate antigen has been identified for it. It has no much larger one-base neighbor in the sample; base qualities were not kept. The library was built by means of PCR. Reads for this sample came from an Illumina HiSeq 2500. To reduce PCR and sequencing biases, unique molecular identifiers were incorporated into the TCR beta cDNA libraries. Per 1 to 10 million input T cells, approximately 500,000 cDNA molecules were obtained, such that each molecule approximated one T cell. Patient libraries were prepared and sequenced with the same protocol used for the earlier healthy control dataset. Samples belonging to the same batch were prepared together, multiplexed and sequenced on a shared HiSeq lane. The paper's data handling went like this. MIGEC was used to process the raw barcoded reads, and molecular identifier groups with only a single read were discarded before consensus assembly and CDR3 extraction. Clonotype tables were post-analysed with VDJtools, normalizing diversity by down-sampling all datasets to the smallest sample size. To correct batch-related cross-sample contamination, repertoire overlap clustering matched CDR3 amino acid sequences but not nucleotide sequences. TCRdb's own reprocessing of the public reads used fastp at Q25 and MiXCR and kept productive beta chains. Identical CDR3 proteins give one entry, which carries the most common genes and DNA. The V and J calls follow TCRdb's processing rather than the paper's. The sample table records roughly 800,000 distinct CDR3 sequences; 46% of these occur just once. The ten biggest clones cover 4.9% of the sample.

To demonstrate the VDJtools post-analysis software, TCR beta repertoires were profiled from the peripheral blood of about a dozen young patients with multiple sclerosis. The multiple sclerosis patients were children and adolescents between roughly 6 and 16 years of age. The sample belongs to a study of post-analysis software for immune sequencing data (dated by TCRdb to about 2015). Broadly, across the study: Recorded disease courses included relapsing-remitting, secondary progressive and progressive-relapsing multiple sclerosis, with some patients lacking subtype annotation. Patient repertoires were compared against 10 to 12 previously published healthy control repertoires from donors aged roughly 6 to 26 years. A subset of samples was prepared in parallel using single-end sample barcoding, then pooled and co-amplified after Illumina adapter ligation.

CDR1 and CDR2, looked up from the germline V gene (reference sequence), are SGHKS and YYEKEE. Trimming takes 4 bases from V and 4 bases from J, and the germline ends sit 15 bases apart. The CDR3 spans 14 residues, from the cysteine through the phenylalanine. The only DNA kept is the CDR3, 42 bases in frame from the first base. The research as a whole found: Significantly lower normalized Chao1 diversity was found in multiple sclerosis patients than in controls, suggesting substantial peripheral T-cell clonal expansion. Significantly higher frequencies in patients than in controls were found for roughly 5 TRBV segments, including TRBV5-6, TRBV5-1 and TRBV20-1. The multiple sclerosis patient group was slightly younger than the control group. Direct clustering with F measure showed strong co-clustering of samples prepared in the same batch, prompting a batch-effect correction.

The material sequenced was blood. This chain joins TRBV5-5 to TRBJ2-7; possibly the D gene is TRBD2, per 6 matching bases. The TCR was taken from a girl between 5 and 17 years old with multiple sclerosis. The CDR3 protein: CASSTDFSGYEQYF. The nucleotide sequence is given as TGTGCCAGCAGCACCGATTTTAGCGGATACGAGCAGTACTTC.